This T cell receptor beta chain was sequenced during a study of radiation and T cells in renal cell carcinoma. Looking at the study overall: Nephrectomy followed 15 Gy stereotactic body radiation by 4 weeks. Overall study results and limits: Top tumor clonotypes rose in blood 2 weeks post-radiation, then contracted. Pretreatment tumor biopsies were lacking, so baseline clonotypes are unknown.

This clone occurred a few times. Its antigen is still unknown. Sequencing was performed with immunoSEQ multiplex PCR; in TCRdb, only in-frame clones are kept and a portion is missing. In the table there are about 130,000 clones, around nine tenths of which are singletons. Described time point: blood 2 weeks post-SBRT. The treatment: 15 Gy SBRT to primary tumor, nephrectomy 4 weeks later. Serial blood draws occurred at baseline and 2 and 4 weeks post-SBRT. Sequencing used blood, obtained from a patient whose treatment included radiotherapy and nephrectomy. The TCR was taken from a woman in her 70s with renal cell carcinoma.

CDR3 nucleotides: TGTGCCAGCAGCGTAGAAACGGTAGGATCACCCCTCCACTTT. This encodes CASSVETVGSPLHF. The chain recombines TRBV9 with TRBJ1-6, with unresolved D. This CDR3 contains 14 residues. Germline V gene lookup returns CDR1 SGDLS and CDR2 YYNGEE. The germline V and J ends were trimmed by 0 bases and 10 bases, with 11 bases remaining between them.